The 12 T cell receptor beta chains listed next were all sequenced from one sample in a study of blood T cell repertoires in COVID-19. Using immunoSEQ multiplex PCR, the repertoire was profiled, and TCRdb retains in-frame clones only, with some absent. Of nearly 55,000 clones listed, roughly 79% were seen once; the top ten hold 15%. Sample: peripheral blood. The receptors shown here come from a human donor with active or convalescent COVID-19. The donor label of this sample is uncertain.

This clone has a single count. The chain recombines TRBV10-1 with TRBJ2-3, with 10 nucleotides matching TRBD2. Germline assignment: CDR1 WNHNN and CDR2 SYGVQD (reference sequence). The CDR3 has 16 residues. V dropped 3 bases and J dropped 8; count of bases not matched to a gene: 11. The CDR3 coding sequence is TGCGCCAGCAGTGATTCTTGGGTAGCGGGAGGTGGTACGCAGTATTTT. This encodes CASSDSWVAGGGTQYF.

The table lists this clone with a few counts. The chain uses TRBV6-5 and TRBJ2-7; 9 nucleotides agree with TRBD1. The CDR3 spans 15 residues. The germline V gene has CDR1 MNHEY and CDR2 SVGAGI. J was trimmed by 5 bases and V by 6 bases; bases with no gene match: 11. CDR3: CASRAPRTGANEQYF. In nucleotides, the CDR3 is TGTGCCAGCAGAGCCCCAAGGACAGGGGCCAACGAGCAGTACTTC.

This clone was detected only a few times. CDR3 amino acids: CAWSLGQGVDSNQPQHF. CDR3 in DNA: TGTGCCTGGAGTTTGGGACAGGGAGTGGATAGCAATCAGCCCCAGCATTTT. The chain uses TRBV30 and TRBJ1-5, with 9 bases lining up with TRBD1. The germline CDR1 and CDR2 sequences are GTSNPN and SVGIG (reference sequence). V gave up 2 bases and J gave up 0 bases; unmatched junction bases: 8. The CDR3 length is 17 residues.

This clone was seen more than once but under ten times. The CDR3 reads CASSPGTSFNEQFF. Written as DNA, the CDR3 is TGTGCCAGCAGCCCCGGGACTAGTTTTAATGAGCAGTTCTTC. The J gene is TRBJ2-1, the V gene TRBV7-3; 8 bases are shared with TRBD2. The CDR3 sequence is 14 residues long. The J segment lost 7 bases and the V segment lost 5 bases, leaving 7 bases of the junction unmatched. CDR1 is SGHTA, CDR2 FQGTGA, per germline. The whole variable domain, remainder taken from reference TRBV7-3 and TRBJ2-1, is GAGVSQTPSNKVTEKGKYVELRCDPISGHTALYWYRQSLGQGPEFLIYFQGTGAADDSGLPNDRFFAVRPEGSVSTLKIQRTERGDSAVYLCASSPGTSFNEQFFGPGTRLTVL.

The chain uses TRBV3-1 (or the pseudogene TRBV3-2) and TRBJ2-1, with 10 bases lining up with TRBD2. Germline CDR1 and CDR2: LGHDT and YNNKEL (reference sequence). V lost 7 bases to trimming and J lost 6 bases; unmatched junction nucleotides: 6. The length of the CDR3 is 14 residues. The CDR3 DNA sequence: TGTGCCAGCAACAGAGCGGGAGGGCTCAATGAGCAGTTCTTC. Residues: CASNRAGGLNEQFF.

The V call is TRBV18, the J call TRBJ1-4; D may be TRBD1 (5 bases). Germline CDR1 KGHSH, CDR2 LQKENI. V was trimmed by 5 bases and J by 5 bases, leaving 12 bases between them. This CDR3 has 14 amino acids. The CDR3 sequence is CASSTQGRNEKLFF. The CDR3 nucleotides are TGTGCCAGCTCAACCCAGGGAAGGAATGAAAAACTGTTTTTT. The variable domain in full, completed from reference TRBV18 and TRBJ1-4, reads NAGVMQNPRHLVRRRGQEARLRCSPMKGHSHVYWYRQLPEEGLKFMVYLQKENIIDESGMPKERFSAEFPKEGPSILRIQQVVRGDSAAYFCASSTQGRNEKLFFGSGTQLSVL.

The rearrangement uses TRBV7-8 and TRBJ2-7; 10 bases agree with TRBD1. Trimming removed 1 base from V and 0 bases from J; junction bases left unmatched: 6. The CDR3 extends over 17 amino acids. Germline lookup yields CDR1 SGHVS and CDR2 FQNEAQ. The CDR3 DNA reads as TGTGCCAGCAGCTTAGACCCCGGACAGGGGGACTCCTACGAGCAGTACTTC. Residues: CASSLDPGQGDSYEQYF.

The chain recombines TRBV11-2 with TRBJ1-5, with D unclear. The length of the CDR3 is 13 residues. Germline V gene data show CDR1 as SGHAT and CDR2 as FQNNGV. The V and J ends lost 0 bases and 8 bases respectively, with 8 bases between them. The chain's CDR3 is CASSLDRVEPQHF. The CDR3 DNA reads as TGTGCCAGCAGCTTAGATCGGGTGGAGCCCCAGCATTTT.

In DNA, the CDR3 is TGTGCCAGTGATTTAGCGGGGGGCTTCACAGATACGCAGTATTTT. Translating gives CASDLAGGFTDTQYF. This chain uses TRBV19 with TRBJ2-3; TRBD2 matches at 10 bases. Losses at the gene ends were 8 bases for V and 2 bases for J; bases not matched to a gene: 7. The V gene's germline CDR1 is LNHDA and CDR2 SQIVND (reference sequence). The CDR3 consists of 15 residues.

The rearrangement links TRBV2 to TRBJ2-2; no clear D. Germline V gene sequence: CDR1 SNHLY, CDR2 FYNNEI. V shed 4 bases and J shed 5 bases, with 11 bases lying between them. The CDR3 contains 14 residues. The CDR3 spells CASSVEDGTGELFF. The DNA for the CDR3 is TGTGCCAGCAGTGTTGAGGATGGGACCGGGGAGCTGTTTTTT.

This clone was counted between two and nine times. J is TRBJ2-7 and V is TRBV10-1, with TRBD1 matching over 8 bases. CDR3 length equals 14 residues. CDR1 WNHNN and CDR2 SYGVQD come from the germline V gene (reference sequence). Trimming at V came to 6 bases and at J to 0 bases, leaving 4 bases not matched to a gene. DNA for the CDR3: TGCGCCAGCAGGATCAGGGGGCCCTCCTACGAGCAGTACTTC. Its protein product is CASRIRGPSYEQYF.

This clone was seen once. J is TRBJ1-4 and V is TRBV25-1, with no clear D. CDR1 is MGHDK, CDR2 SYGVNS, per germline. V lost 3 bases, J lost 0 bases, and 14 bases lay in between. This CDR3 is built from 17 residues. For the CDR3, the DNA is TGTGCCAGCAGTGATCCCCTCGAGGCCACAACTAATGAAAAACTGTTTTTT. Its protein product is CASSDPLEATTNEKLFF.